This TCR beta chain was retrieved from a study of blood T cell repertoires in COVID-19. The age range of participants was about 18 to 89 years, with residence in under 25 US areas. Cohort placement rested on clinical history that participants reported themselves. V lost 10 bases and J 3 bases, leaving 17 bases between the germline ends. The CDR3 extends over 14 amino acids. Per germline, CDR1 MNHEY and CDR2 SVGAGI. In the original workflow: Researchers report that nucleated cell counts were estimated from reference gene primer amplification. Assay used: immunoSEQ multiplex PCR; TCRdb lists only in-frame clones, some missing. D and trimming come from the DNA, and the V and J calls and clone size come from that table. In the table there are approximately 180,000 clones, about 85% of which are singletons.

Sequencing was performed on PBMCs or T cells enriched from blood (not recorded which). The clonotype originates from a man aged 35 to 55 who had recovered from COVID-19. This sequence joins TRBV6-5 and TRBJ2-3; possible D gene TRBD2, 6 bases. CDR3 bases: TGTGCCATCCAGCGGAGGGGAGGTACAGATACGCAGTATTTT. Translation gives CAIQRRGGTDTQYF.